This T cell receptor (beta chain) is from a study of blood T cell repertoires in COVID-19. Overall study: Whether acute or convalescent, the COVID-19 samples came from the United States, Italy and Spain.

This CDR3 has 13 residues. Trimming pared 6 bases from V and 8 bases from J, leaving 13 bases between. Germline CDR1 and CDR2: LNHDA and SQIVND (reference sequence). Authors' data handling: Reference gene primer amplification gave nucleated cell count estimates. TCRdb's table, derived via immunoSEQ multiplex PCR, lists solely in-frame clones and lacks some. V and J calls and clone size are copied from that table; D and trimming were computed from the DNA. The sample contains tens of thousands of clones, roughly four fifths of which appear only once. This chain joins TRBV19 and TRBJ1-4; D unclear. The sample was peripheral blood. The clonotype originates from a man aged 50 to 60 with active or convalescent COVID-19. CDR3 loop: CASSTARREKLFF. The CDR3 coding sequence is TGTGCCAGTAGCACGGCTAGGCGGGAAAAACTGTTTTTT.